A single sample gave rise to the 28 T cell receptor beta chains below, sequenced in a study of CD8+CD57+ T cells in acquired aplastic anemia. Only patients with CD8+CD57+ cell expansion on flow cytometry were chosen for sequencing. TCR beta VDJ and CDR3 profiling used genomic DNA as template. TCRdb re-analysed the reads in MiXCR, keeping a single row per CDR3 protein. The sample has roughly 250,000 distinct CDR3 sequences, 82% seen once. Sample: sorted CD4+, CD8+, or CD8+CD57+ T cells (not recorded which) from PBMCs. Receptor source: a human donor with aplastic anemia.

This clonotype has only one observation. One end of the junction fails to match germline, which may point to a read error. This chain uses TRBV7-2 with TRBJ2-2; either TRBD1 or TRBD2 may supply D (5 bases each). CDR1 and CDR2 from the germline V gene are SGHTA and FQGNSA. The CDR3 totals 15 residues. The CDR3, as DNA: TGTGCCAGCACCTGGACGGCGGACGCCGCCGGGGACCTGTTTTTT. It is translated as CASTWTADAAGDLFF.

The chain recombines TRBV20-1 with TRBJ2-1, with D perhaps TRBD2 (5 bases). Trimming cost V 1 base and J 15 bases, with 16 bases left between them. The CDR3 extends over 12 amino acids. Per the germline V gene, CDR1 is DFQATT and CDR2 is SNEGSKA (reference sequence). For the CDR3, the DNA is TGCAGTGCTAGAGGTGTGGGAGAGGGTAGGTTCTTC. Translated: CSARGVGEGRFF.

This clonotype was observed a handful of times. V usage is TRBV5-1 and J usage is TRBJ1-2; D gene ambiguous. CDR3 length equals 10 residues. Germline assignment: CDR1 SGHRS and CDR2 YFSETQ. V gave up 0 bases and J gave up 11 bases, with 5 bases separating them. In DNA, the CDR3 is TGCGCCAGCAGCTTGGTGGGGTACACCTTC. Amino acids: CASSLVGYTF.

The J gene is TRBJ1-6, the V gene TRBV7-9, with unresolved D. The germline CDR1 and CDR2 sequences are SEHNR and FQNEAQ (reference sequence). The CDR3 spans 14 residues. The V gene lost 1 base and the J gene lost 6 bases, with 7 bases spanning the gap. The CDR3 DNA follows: TGTGCCAGCAGCTTAGGACGGGCTAATTCACCCCTCCACTTT. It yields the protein CASSLGRANSPLHF.

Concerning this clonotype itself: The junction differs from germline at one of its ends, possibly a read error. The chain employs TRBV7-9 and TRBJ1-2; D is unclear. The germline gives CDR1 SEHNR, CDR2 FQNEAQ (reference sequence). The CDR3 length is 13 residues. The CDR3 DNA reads TGTGCCAGCAGTGTTGTGGCAGCCTATGTGTTTTTTTTC. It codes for CASSVVAAYVFFF.

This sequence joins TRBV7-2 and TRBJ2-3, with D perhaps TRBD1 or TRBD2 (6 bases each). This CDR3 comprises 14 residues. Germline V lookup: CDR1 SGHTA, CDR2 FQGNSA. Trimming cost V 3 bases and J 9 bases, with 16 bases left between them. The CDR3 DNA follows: TGTGCCAGCAGCTTTCCTCCAGGCGGGACAACGCAGTATTTT. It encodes CASSFPPGGTTQYF.

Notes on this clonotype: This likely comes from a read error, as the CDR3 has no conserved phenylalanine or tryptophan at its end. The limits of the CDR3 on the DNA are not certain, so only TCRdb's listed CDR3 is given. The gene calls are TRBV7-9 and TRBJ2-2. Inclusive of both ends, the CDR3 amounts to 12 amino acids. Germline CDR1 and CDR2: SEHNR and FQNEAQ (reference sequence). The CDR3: CVSSLAGSYVAN.

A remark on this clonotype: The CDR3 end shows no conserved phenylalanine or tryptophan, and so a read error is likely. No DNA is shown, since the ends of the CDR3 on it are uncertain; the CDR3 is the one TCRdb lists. The CDR3: CASSGDGGRGSTY. The V call is TRBV7-3, the J call TRBJ1-2; TRBD1 is the table's D call and was not checked against the DNA. Per germline, CDR1 SGHTA and CDR2 FQGTGA. Counting both end residues, the CDR3 totals 13 amino acids.

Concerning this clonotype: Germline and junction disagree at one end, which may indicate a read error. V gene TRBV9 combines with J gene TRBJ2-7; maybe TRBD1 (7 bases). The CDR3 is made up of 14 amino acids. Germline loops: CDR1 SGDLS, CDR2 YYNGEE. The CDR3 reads CASSGRDRQGGNNF. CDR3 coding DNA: TGTGCCAGCAGCGGGCGGGACCGACAGGGAGGAAACAACTTC.

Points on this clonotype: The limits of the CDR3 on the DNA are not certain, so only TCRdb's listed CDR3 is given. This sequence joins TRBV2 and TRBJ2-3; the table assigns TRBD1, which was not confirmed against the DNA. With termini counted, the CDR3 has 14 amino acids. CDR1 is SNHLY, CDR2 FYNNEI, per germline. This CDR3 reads CASSVAGGANTEDF.

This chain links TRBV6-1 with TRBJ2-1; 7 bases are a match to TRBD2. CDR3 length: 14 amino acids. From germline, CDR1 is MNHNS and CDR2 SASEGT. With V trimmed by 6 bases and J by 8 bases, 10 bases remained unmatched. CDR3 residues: CASSIGGSRDEQFF. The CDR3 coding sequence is TGTGCCAGCAGCATAGGCGGGAGTAGGGATGAGCAGTTCTTC.

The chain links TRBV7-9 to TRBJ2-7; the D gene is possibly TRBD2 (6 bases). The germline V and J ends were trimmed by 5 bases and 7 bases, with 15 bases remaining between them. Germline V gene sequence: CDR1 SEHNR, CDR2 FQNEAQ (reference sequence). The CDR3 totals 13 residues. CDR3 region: CASSHKSAGEQYV. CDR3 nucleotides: TGTGCCAGCAGCCATAAAAGCGCGGGGGAGCAGTACGTC.

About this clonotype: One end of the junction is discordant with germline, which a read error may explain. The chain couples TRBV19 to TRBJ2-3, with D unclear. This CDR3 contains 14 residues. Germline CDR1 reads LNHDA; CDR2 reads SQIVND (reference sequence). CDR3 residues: CASSIARGPYTEHF. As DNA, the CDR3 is TGTGCCAGTAGCATAGCTAGAGGTCCCTATACTGAGCATTTT.

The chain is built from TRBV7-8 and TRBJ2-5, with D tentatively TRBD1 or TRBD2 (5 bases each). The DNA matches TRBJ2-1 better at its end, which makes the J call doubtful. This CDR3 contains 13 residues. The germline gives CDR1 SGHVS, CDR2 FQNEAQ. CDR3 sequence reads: CASSSRGTGGQFF. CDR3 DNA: TGTGCCAGCAGCTCCCGAGGGACGGGTGGACAGTTCTTC.

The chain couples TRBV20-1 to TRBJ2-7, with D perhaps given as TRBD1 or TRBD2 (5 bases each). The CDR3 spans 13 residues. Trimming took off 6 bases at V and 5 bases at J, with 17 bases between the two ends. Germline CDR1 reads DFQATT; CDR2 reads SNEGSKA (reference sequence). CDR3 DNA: TGCAGTGCGGGGACCGAAGCGAGGAACGAGCAGTACTTC. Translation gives CSAGTEARNEQYF.

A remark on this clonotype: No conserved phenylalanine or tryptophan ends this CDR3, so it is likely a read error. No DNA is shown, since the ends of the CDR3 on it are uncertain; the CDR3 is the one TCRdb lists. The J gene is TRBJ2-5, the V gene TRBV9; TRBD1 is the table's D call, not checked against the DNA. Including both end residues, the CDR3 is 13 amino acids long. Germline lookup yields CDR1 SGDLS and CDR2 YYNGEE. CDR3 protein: CASSVGVSSNQPH.

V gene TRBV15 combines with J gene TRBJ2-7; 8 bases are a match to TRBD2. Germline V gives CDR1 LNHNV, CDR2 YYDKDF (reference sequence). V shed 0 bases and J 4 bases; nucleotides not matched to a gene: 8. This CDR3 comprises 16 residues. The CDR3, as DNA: TGTGCCACCAGCAGAGATCGGGGGGGGGGCCAATACGAGCAGTACTTC. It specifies CATSRDRGGGQYEQYF.

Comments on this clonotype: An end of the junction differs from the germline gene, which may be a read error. CDR3 nucleotides: TGTGCCAGCAGCTTAGCAAGAAGCGGGGGGAGCCATGAGTTT. This codes for CASSLARSGGSHEF. This sequence joins TRBV7-9 and TRBJ2-3; TRBD2 aligns across 9 bases. Looked up from germline, CDR1 is SEHNR and CDR2 is FQNEAQ (reference sequence). The CDR3 is 14 amino acids.

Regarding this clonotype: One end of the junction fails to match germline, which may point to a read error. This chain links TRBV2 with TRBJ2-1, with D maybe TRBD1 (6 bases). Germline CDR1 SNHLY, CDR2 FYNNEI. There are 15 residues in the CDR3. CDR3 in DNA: TGTGCCAGCAGTGGGGTGGGGGCTTCTTACACTGAAGAGTTCTTT. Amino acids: CASSGVGASYTEEFF.

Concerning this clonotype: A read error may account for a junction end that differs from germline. CDR3 bases: TGTGCCACCAGCGGCCGGGGCCGAGGCGGCAAGCAGTACTTC. It encodes CATSGRGRGGKQYF. The V gene is TRBV7-9, the J gene TRBJ2-7, with D possibly being TRBD1 or TRBD2 (5 bases each). Germline V lookup: CDR1 SEHNR, CDR2 FQNEAQ (reference sequence). The CDR3 consists of 14 residues.

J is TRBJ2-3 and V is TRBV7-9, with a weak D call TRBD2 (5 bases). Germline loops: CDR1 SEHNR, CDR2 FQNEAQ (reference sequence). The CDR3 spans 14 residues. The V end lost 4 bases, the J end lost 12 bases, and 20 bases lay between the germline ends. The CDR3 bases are TGTGCCAGCAGCTCCGCAGGAGGTCAGTATTTTCAGTATTTT. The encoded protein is CASSSAGGQYFQYF.

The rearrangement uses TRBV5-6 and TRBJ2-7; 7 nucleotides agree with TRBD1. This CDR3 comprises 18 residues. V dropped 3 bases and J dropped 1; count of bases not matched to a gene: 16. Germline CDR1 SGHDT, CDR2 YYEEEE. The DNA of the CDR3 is TGTGCCAGCAGCTCCGGTCCGGACGGGACAGCCCTTTCCTACGAGCAGTACGTC. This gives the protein CASSSGPDGTALSYEQYV.

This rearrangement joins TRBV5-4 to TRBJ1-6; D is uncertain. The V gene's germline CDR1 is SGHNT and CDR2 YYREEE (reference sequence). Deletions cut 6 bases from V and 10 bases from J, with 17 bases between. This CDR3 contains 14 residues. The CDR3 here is CASNFTSGLSPLHF. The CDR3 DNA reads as TGTGCCAGCAACTTTACTAGCGGGCTATCACCCCTCCACTTT.

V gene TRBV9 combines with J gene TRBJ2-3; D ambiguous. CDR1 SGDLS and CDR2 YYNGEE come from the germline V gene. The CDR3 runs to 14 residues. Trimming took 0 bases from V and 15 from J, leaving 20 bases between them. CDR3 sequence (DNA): TGTGCCAGCAGCGTAGGTGGAACTCCCACGAACACCTATTTT. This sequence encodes CASSVGGTPTNTYF.

The CDR3 coding sequence is TGTGCCAGCAGTTCTTGCGGGGTTTGGGGAGAGACCCAGTACTTC. Translating it yields CASSSCGVWGETQYF. The V and J genes are TRBV7-3 and TRBJ2-5; D is perhaps TRBD2 (6 bases). Trimming shortened V by 6 bases and J by 4 bases, and 18 bases separated the two germline ends. CDR1 and CDR2 from the germline V gene are SGHTA and FQGTGA. This CDR3 has 15 residues.

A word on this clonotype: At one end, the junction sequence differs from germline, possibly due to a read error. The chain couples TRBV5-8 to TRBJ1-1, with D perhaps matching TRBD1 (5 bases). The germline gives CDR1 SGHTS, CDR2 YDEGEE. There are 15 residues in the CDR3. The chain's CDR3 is CASSLAGAGNTETFF. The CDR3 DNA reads TGTGCCAGCAGCCTAGCGGGAGCAGGGAACACTGAAACTTTCTTT. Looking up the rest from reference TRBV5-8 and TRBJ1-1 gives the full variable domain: EAGVTQSPTHLIKTRGQQATLRCSPISGHTSVYWYQQALGLGLQFLLWYDEGEERNRGNFPPRFSGRQFPNYSSELNVNALELEDSALYLCASSLAGAGNTETFFGQGTRLTVV.

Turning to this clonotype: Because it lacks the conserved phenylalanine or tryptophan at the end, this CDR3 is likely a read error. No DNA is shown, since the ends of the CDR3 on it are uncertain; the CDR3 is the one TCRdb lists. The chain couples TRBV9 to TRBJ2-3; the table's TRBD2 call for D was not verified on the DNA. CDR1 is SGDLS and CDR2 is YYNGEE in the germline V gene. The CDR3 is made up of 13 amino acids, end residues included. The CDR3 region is CASSPSGTRTDSL.

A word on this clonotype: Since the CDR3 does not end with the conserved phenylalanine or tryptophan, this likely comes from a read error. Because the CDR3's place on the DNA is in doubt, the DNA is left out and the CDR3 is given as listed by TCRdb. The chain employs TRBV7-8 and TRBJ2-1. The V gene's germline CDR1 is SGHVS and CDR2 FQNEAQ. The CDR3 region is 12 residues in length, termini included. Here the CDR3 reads CASSLDGNEEMY.